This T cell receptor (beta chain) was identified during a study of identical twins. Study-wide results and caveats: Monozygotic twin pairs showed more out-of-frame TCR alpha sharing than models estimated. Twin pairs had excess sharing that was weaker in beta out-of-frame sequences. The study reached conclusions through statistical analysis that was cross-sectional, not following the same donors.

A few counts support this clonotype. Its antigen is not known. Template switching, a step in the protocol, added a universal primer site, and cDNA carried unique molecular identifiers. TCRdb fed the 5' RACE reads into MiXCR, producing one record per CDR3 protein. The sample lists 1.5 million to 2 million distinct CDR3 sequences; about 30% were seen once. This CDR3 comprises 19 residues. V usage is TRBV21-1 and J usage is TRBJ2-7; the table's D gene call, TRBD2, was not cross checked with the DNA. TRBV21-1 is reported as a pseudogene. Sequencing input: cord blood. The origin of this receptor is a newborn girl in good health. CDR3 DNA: TGTGCCAGCAGCAAAGCGGAAAGGACTAGGACTAGCGGGAGCGACGAGCAGTACTTC. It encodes CASSKAERTRTSGSDEQYF.